This T cell receptor beta chain was profiled in a study of T cell repertoires in cytomegalovirus infection. Study background: Selected CMV epitopes included recently identified HLA-C-restricted ones as well as well-studied HLA-B-restricted ones. Both CMV infection and a matching HLA type were indicated by public TCR beta signatures.

Study-wide results and limits: CMV carriers with the relevant HLA were identified by cumulative public TCR beta family frequency. It was HLA-C-restricted CMV-specific TCR beta clonotypes that dominated the response ex vivo.

Using its own MiXCR run on the reads, TCRdb lists one record per CDR3 protein. The sample contains under 350,000 distinct CDR3 sequences, 20% to 25% of which appear only once. Germline CDR1 is SGHAT and CDR2 is FQNNGV. The CDR3 contains 16 residues. The V gene end was trimmed by 5 bases and the J gene end by 6 bases; junction bases not matched to a gene: 6. A note on this clonotype: What it binds is unknown.

The sample was cultured PBMCs, taken from culture after CMV antigen stimulation. The sequence was obtained from a human donor in good health (CMV status not recorded). Some clones in this sample may be carry-over from other donors' samples. V is TRBV11-2 and J is TRBJ2-1, with 14 bases matching TRBD2. The CDR3, as DNA: TGTGCCAGCAGCACGGGGACTAGCGGGAGTCTCAATGAGCAGTTCTTC. Translating gives CASSTGTSGSLNEQFF. Complete variable domain (other parts from reference TRBV11-2 and TRBJ2-1): EAGVAQSPRYKIIEKRQSVAFWCNPISGHATLYWYQQILGQGPKLLIQFQNNGVVDDSQLPKDRFSAERLKGVDSTLKIQPAKLEDSAVYLCASSTGTSGSLNEQFFGPGTRLTVL.